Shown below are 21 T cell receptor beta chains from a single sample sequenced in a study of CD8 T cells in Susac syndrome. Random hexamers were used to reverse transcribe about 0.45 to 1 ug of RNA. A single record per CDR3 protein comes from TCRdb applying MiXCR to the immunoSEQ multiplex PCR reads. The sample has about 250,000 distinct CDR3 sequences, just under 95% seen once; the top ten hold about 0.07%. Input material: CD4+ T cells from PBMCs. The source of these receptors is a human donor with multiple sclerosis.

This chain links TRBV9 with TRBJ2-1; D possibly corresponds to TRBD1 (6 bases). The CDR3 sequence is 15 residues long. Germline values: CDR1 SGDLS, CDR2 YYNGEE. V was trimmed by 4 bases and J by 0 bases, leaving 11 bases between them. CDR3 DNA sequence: TGTGCCAGCAGCCCCCGACAGGCCTCCTACAATGAGCAGTTCTTC. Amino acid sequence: CASSPRQASYNEQFF. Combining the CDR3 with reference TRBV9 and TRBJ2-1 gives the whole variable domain DSGVTQTPKHLITATGQRVTLRCSPRSGDLSVYWYQQSLDQGLQFLIQYYNGEERAKGNILERFSAQQFPDLHSELNLSSLELGDSALYFCASSPRQASYNEQFFGPGTRLTVL.

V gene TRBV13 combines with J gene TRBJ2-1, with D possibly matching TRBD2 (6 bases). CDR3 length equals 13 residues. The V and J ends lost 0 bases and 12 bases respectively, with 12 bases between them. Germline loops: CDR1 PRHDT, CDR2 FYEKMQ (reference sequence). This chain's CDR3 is CASSLGEGILQFF. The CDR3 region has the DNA TGTGCCAGCAGCTTAGGGGAGGGGATACTGCAGTTCTTC. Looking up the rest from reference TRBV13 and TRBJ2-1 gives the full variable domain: AAGVIQSPRHLIKEKRETATLKCYPIPRHDTVYWYQQGPGQDPQFLISFYEKMQSDKGSIPDRFSAQQFSDYHSELNMSSLELGDSALYFCASSLGEGILQFFGPGTRLTVL.

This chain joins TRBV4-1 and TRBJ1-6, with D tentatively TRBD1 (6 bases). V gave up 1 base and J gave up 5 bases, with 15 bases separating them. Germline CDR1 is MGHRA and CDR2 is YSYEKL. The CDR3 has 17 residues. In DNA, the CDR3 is TGCGCCAGCAGCCAAGCTAGGGCCAGGGGTAATAATTCACCCCTCCACTTT. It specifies CASSQARARGNNSPLHF.

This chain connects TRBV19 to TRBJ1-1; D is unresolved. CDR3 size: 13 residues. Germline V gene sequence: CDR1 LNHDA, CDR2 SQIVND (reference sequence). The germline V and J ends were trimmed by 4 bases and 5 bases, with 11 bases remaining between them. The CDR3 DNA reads TGTGCCAGTAGTAATCTGCGTGAAACTGAAGCTTTCTTT. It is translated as CASSNLRETEAFF.

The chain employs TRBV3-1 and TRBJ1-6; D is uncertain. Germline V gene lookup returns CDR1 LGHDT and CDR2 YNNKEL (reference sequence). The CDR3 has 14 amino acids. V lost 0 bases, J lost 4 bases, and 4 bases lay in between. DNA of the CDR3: TGTGCCAGCAGCCAAGAAGGTTATAATTCACCCCTCCACTTT. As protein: CASSQEGYNSPLHF.

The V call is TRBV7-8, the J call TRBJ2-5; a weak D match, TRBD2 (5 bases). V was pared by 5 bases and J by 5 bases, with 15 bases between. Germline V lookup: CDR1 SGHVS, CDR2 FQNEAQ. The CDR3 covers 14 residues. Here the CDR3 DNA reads TGTGCCAGCAGCACCGCGGGCCCCCATGAGACCCAGTACTTC. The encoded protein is CASSTAGPHETQYF.

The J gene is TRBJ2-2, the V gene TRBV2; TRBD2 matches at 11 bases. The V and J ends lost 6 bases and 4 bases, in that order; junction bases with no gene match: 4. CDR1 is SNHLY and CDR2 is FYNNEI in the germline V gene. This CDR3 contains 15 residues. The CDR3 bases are TGTGCCAGCAGCGGGACTAGCGGAACCACCGGGGAGCTGTTTTTT. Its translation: CASSGTSGTTGELFF.

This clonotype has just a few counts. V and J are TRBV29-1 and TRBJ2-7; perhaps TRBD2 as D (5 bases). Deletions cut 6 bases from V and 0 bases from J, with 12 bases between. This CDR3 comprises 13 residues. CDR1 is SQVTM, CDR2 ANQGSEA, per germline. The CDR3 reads CSVSDWSSYEQYF. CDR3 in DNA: TGCAGCGTCTCGGACTGGAGCTCCTACGAGCAGTACTTC.

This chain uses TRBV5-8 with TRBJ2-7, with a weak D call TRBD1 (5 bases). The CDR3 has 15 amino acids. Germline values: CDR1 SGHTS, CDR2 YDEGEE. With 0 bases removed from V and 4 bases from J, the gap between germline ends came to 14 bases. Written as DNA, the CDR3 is TGTGCCAGCAGCTTGGCCTGGGTCACAGGTTACGAGCAGTACTTC. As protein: CASSLAWVTGYEQYF.

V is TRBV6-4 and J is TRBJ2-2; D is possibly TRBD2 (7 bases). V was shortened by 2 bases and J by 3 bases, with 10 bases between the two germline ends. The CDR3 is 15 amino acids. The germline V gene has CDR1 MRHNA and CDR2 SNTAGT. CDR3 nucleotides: TGTGCCAGCAGTGACGGGGGGGCAGACACCGGGGAGCTGTTTTTT. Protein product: CASSDGGADTGELFF.

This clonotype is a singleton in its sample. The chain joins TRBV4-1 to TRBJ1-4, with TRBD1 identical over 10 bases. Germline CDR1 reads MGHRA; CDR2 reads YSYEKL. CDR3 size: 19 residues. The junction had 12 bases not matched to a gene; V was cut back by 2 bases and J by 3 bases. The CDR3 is CASSQIRDRGRKPNEKLFF. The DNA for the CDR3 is TGCGCCAGCAGCCAAATCCGGGACAGGGGACGAAAACCTAATGAAAAACTGTTTTTT.

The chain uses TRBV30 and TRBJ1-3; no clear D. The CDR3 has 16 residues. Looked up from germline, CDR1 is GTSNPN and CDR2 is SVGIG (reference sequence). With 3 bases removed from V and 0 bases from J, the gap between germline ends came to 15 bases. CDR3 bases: TGTGCCTGGAGGGATGCCGACGTAGTCTCTGGAAACACCATATATTTT. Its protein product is CAWRDADVVSGNTIYF.

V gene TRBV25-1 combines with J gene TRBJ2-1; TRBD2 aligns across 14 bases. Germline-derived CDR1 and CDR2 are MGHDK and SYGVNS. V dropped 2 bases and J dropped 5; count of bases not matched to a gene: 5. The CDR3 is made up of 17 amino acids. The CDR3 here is CASSEHRLAGGDNEQFF. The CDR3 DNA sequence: TGTGCCAGCAGTGAACACCGACTAGCGGGAGGGGACAATGAGCAGTTCTTC.

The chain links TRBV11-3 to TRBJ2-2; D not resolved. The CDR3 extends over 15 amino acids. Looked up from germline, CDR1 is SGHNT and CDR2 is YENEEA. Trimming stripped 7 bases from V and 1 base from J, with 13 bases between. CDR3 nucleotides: TGTGCCAGCACCTCCCCGTGGGGGAACACCGGGGAGCTGTTTTTT. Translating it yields CASTSPWGNTGELFF.

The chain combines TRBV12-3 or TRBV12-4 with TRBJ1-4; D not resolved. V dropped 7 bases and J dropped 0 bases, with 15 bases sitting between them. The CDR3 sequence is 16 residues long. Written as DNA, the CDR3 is TGTGCCAGCACCACCCTTTTACTGTCAACTAATGAAAAACTGTTTTTT. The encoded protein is CASTTLLLSTNEKLFF.

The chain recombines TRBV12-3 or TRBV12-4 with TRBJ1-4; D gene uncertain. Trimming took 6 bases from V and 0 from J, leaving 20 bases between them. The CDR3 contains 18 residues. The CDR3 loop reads CASSFGLLRIATNEKLFF. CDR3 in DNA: TGTGCCAGCAGCTTCGGACTGCTCAGAATTGCAACTAATGAAAAACTGTTTTTT.

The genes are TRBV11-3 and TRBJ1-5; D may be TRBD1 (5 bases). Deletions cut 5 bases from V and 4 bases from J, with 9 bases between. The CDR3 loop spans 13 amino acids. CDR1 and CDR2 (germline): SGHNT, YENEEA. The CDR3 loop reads CASSVGVNQPQHF. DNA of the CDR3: TGTGCCAGCAGCGTAGGGGTGAATCAGCCCCAGCATTTT.

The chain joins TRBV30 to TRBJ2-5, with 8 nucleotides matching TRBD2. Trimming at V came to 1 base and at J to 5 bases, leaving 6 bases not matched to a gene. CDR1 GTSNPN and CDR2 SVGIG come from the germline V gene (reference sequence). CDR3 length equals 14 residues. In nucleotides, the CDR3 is TGTGCCTGGAGTGCCGGGGGGGCGCGTGAGACCCAGTACTTC. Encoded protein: CAWSAGGARETQYF.

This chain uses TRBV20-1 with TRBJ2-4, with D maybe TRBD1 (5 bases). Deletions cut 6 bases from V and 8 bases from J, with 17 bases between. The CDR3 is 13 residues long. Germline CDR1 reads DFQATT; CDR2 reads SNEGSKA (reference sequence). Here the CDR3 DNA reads TGCAGTGCCGAAGAGGCGACAGAGGACATTCAGTACTTC. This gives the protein CSAEEATEDIQYF.

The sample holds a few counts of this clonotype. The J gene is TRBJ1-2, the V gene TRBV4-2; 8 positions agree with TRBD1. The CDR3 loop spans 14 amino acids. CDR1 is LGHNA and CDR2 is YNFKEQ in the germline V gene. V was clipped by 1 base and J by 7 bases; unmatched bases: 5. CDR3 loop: CASSQGTGLGGYTF. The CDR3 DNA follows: TGTGCCAGCAGCCAAGGGACAGGGCTAGGTGGCTACACCTTC.

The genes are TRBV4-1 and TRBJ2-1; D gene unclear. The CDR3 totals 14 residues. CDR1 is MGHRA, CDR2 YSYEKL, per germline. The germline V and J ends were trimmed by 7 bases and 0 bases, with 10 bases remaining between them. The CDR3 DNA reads TGCGCCAGCACCCCTGGCGCCTCCTACAATGAGCAGTTCTTC. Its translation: CASTPGASYNEQFF.